This T cell receptor beta chain originates from a study of response to subunit inactivated influenza vaccine. Notes on the study in general: The authors suggested that few new T cells are recruited per seasonal influenza vaccination.

To note about this clonotype: Its specificity is not known.

MiXCR, applied by TCRdb to the RT-PCR reads, yields one record per CDR3 protein. The table has 600,000 to 850,000 distinct CDR3 sequences, around 15% seen once. The CDR3 is made up of 17 amino acids. Germline lookup yields CDR1 DFQATT and CDR2 SNEGSKA (reference sequence). V lost 1 base and J lost 4; bases outside the gene matches: 14. The material was PBMCs from blood, obtained approximately 15 days before vaccination. This receptor was obtained from a man aged 45-65 years who received an inactivated influenza vaccine. The V gene is TRBV20-1, the J gene TRBJ2-3; 7 nucleotides align to TRBD2. The CDR3 coding sequence is TGCAGTGCTAGAGCCGGGGAGGGTGGGATAGTCGCAGATACGCAGTATTTT. It yields the protein CSARAGEGGIVADTQYF.